The sample holds one count of the clone carrying this T cell receptor beta chain. Sequencing was performed with immunoSEQ multiplex PCR; in TCRdb, only in-frame clones are kept and a portion is missing. The table includes tens of thousands of clones, nearly 90% detected once. This record belongs to a study of blood T cell repertoires in COVID-19. Background on the study: COVID-19 samples, acute and convalescent, were from the United States, Italy and Spain.

Germline V lookup: CDR1 SGHKS, CDR2 YYEKEE (reference sequence). V was clipped by 0 bases and J by 9 bases, with 12 bases between them. This CDR3 is built from 13 residues. The chain links TRBV5-5 to TRBJ1-1; no clear D gene. The clonotype comes from a woman of 80 years or more with active or convalescent COVID-19. What was sequenced was peripheral blood. The CDR3 region is CASSLAYDSKAFF. In DNA form, the CDR3 reads TGTGCCAGCAGCTTGGCCTACGACTCGAAAGCTTTCTTT. The full variable domain, in which reference TRBV5-5 and TRBJ1-1 provide the parts outside the CDR3, is DAGVTQSPTHLIKTRGQQVTLRCSPISGHKSVSWYQQVLGQGPQFIFQYYEKEERGRGNFPDRFSARQFPNYSSELNVNALLLGDSALYLCASSLAYDSKAFFGQGTRLTVV.